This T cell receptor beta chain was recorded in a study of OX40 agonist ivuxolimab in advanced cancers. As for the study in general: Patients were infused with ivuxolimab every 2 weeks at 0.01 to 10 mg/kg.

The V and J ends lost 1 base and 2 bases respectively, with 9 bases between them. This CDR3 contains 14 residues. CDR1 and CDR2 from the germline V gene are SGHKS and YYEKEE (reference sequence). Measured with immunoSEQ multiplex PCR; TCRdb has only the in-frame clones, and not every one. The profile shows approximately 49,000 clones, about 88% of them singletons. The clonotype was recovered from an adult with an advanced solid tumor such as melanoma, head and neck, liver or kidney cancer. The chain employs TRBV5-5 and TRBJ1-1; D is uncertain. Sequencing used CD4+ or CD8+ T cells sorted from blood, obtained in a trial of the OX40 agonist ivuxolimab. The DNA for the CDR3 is TGTGCCAGCAGCTTGAATGCAGGTAACACTGAAGCTTTCTTT. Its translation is CASSLNAGNTEAFF. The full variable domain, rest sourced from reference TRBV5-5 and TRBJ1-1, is DAGVTQSPTHLIKTRGQQVTLRCSPISGHKSVSWYQQVLGQGPQFIFQYYEKEERGRGNFPDRFSARQFPNYSSELNVNALLLGDSALYLCASSLNAGNTEAFFGQGTRLTVV.